Listed below are T cell receptor beta chains from one sample, sequenced in a study of OX40 agonist ivuxolimab in advanced cancers. This table comes from immunoSEQ multiplex PCR, and its TCRdb copy is limited to in-frame clones, with some not included. The sample yields approximately 47,000 clones, about 81% seen once. The sequences come from CD4+ or CD8+ T cells sorted from blood, collected in a trial of the OX40 agonist ivuxolimab. The receptor source for this set is an adult with an advanced solid tumor such as melanoma, head and neck, liver or kidney cancer. Both conserved end residues are part of each CDR3. The order of the fields is V gene, J gene, clone size, CDR3 protein. Some rows have no size entry. The others give once, few or many, or a class for an expanded clone.

TRBV25-1	TRBJ2-5	-	CASTFASGREEETQYF
TRBV7-9	-	-	CASSPAVEQYF
TRBV6-5	TRBJ2-7	-	CASSIVRESYEQYF
TRBV4-1	TRBJ2-7	-	CASSHGQGTYEQYF
TRBV19	TRBJ2-1	-	CASSIVRNEQFF
TRBV19	TRBJ2-7	-	CASSFRDRRGEQYF
TRBV27	TRBJ2-5	-	CASSFRDGMLETQYF
TRBV7-6	TRBJ2-2	-	CASSQQGGSNTGELFF
TRBV6-6	TRBJ1-1	-	CASSPNRDRGSTEAFF
TRBV4-3	TRBJ1-6	-	CASSQGGSSYNSPLHF
TRBV6-1	TRBJ2-1	-	CASSELSQGGYNEQFF
TRBV29-1	TRBJ2-2	-	CSARTPGTENTGELFF
TRBV27	TRBJ2-1	-	CASSLFGGSSYNEQFF
TRBV7-2	TRBJ1-1	-	CASNKDRDTEAFF
TRBV7-8	TRBJ2-3	-	CASKRSPDTQYF
TRBV4-2	TRBJ2-7	-	CASSQGVGGSYEQYF
TRBV5-4	TRBJ2-7	-	CASEPWGGHEQYF
TRBV19	TRBJ2-4	-	CASSPRDLAKNIQYF
TRBV5-4	TRBJ1-1	-	CASSLNGHYEAFF
TRBV4-1	TRBJ1-3	few	CASSRPQGGMTGNTIYF
TRBV7-6	TRBJ2-5	-	CASRHNSQDPQYF
TRBV7-8	TRBJ2-7	once	CASIRGGATYEQYF
TRBV7-9	TRBJ2-5	-	CASLAGGQETQYF
TRBV5-1	TRBJ2-1	-	CASSLEEIAGSSYNEQFF
TRBV7-8	TRBJ2-6	-	CASSLIVLAGGSGANVLTF
TRBV19	TRBJ2-3	-	CASSMDYGTDTQYF
TRBV10-2	TRBJ1-1	medium-sized	CASSENIAGTEAFF
TRBV5-1	TRBJ1-1	few	CASSWGQANTEAFF
TRBV6-1	TRBJ2-5	-	CASSESSAQETQYF
TRBV6-5	TRBJ2-7	many	CASSGNSYEQYF
TRBV27	TRBJ1-6	-	CASSPFTGGGYNSPLHF
TRBV7-9	TRBJ2-7	-	CASSSPGAGLAYEQYF
TRBV19	TRBJ2-2	-	CASSIEMGQRTNTGELFF
TRBV19	TRBJ1-6	-	CASSGGSYNSPLHF
TRBV6-5	TRBJ2-5	-	CASSYSGSGEETQYF
TRBV11-2	TRBJ1-5	-	CASSQGKGQPQHF
TRBV5-1	TRBJ2-2	-	CASGQGAISALFF
TRBV7-6	TRBJ1-4	-	CASSPDNEKLFF
TRBV5-4	TRBJ1-6	-	CASSFKGERSPLHF
TRBV28	TRBJ1-2	-	CASSTGVLIYGYTF
TRBV7-2	TRBJ1-1	once	CASSLNGGTGTEAFF
TRBV5-1	TRBJ2-1	-	CASSLTSGLNNEQFF
TRBV14	TRBJ1-1	-	CASSRNGNTEAFF
TRBV2	TRBJ2-1	-	CASSESRGNEQFF
TRBV5-4	TRBJ2-5	-	CASTRGGPQYQETQYF
TRBV7-2	TRBJ2-2	few	CASSLGRPAGELFF
TRBV12-5	TRBJ2-1	once	CASGSFLGGTAYNEQFF